What follows is one T cell receptor beta chain and its context. The germline V gene has CDR1 KGHSH and CDR2 LQKENI. The CDR3 is 13 amino acids. The data stem from a study of monozygotic twins with inflammatory bowel disease. TCRdb derives one entry per CDR3 protein from the 5' RACE reads, leaving out DNA. Its listing shows about 380,000 distinct CDR3 sequences. The V gene is TRBV18, the J gene TRBJ2-5. Sequencing used blood. The clonotype was recovered from a human donor with ulcerative colitis or Crohn's disease, or a healthy co-twin of an affected twin (not recorded which). The CDR3: CASSPTALKTQYF. Filled out from reference TRBV18 and TRBJ2-5, the complete variable domain reads NAGVMQNPRHLVRRRGQEARLRCSPMKGHSHVYWYRQLPEEGLKFMVYLQKENIIDESGMPKERFSAEFPKEGPSILRIQQVVRGDSAAYFCASSPTALKTQYFGPGTRLLVL.